Listed below are T cell receptor beta chains from one sample, sequenced in a study of cytomegalovirus exposure and HLA in healthy donors. The table came from immunoSEQ multiplex PCR; TCRdb's copy has only in-frame clones and leaves some out. The sample lists more than 100,000 clones; 63% were seen once. The specimen sequenced was PBMCs. The receptors shown here come from a man aged 35 to 55 in good health and CMV-seropositive. The CDR3 runs from the conserved cysteine through the conserved F or W. Each record gives: V gene, CDR3 length, clone size, J gene, D gene, CDR3 DNA, CDR3 protein. A D gene is named only where the DNA matches it firmly. Rows may omit the clone size; those that give it use once, few, many or a size class.

TRBV6-1	14	-	TRBJ2-7	-	TGTGCCAGCAGGATTCCGGGGTACTCCTACGAGCAGTACTTC	CASRIPGYSYEQYF
TRBV6-5	13	few	TRBJ1-1	-	TGTGCCAGCCGACAGCAACTGAACACTGAAGCTTTCTTT	CASRQQLNTEAFF
TRBV11-3	13	-	TRBJ1-1	-	TGTGCCAGCAGCTTATTTCGGGACACTGAAGCTTTCTTT	CASSLFRDTEAFF
TRBV9	12	-	TRBJ1-1	-	TGTGCCAGCAGCGCGGACAGCACTGAAGCTTTCTTT	CASSADSTEAFF
TRBV7-9	14	-	TRBJ2-1	TRBD1	TGTGCCAGCAGCTTAATGAGGGGGCCCAATGAGCAGTTCTTC	CASSLMRGPNEQFF
TRBV4-1	13	-	TRBJ1-6	-	TGCGCCAGCATGGCCCAGGCCAATTCACCCCTCCACTTT	CASMAQANSPLHF
TRBV18	14	few	TRBJ2-3	-	TGTGCCAGCTCACTTCGGGACATCACAGATACGCAGTATTTT	CASSLRDITDTQYF
TRBV7-9	15	-	TRBJ1-1	-	TGTGCCAGCAGCTTATTCGGGAGAGTGGGTACTGAAGCTTTCTTT	CASSLFGRVGTEAFF
TRBV10-2	15	-	TRBJ2-2	-	TGCGCCAGCAGTGATGCGACAGTACAAGTTGGGGAGCTGTTTTTT	CASSDATVQVGELFF
TRBV7-9	15	few	TRBJ2-5	-	TGTGCCATACGCCGCAGGGGAGACGGCCAAGAGACCCAGTACTTC	CAIRRRGDGQETQYF
TRBV5-6	18	-	TRBJ2-5	-	TGTGCCAGCAGCTTGAGGACAGCTGGGATGGGTTATCAAGAGACCCAGTACTTC	CASSLRTAGMGYQETQYF
TRBV9	16	-	TRBJ2-5	-	TGTGCCAGCAGCCGCCCGGGCGGGGCACGGACGGAGACCCAGTACTTC	CASSRPGGARTETQYF
TRBV9	15	-	TRBJ2-3	TRBD2	TGTGCCAGCAGCGCCGGGGGGACTAGCACAGATACGCAGTATTTT	CASSAGGTSTDTQYF
TRBV28	12	-	TRBJ1-2	-	TGTGCCAGCAGCTCAGGTGGCTATGGCTACACCTTC	CASSSGGYGYTF
TRBV28	15	-	TRBJ1-5	TRBD1	TGTGCCAGCAGTCAGTGGGACAGGGCCAATCAGCCCCAGCATTTT	CASSQWDRANQPQHF
TRBV6-1	15	-	TRBJ2-3	TRBD1	TGTGCCAGTTGGCCGGGACAGGGCTTTACAGATACGCAGTATTTT	CASWPGQGFTDTQYF
TRBV16	13	few	TRBJ1-2	-	TGTGCCAGCAGCCAAGACATAGGAGGGGGCTACACCTTC	CASSQDIGGGYTF
TRBV6-5	13	-	TRBJ2-7	TRBD1	TGTGCCAGCAGTATAACCGACAGGGTTGGGCAGTACTTC	CASSITDRVGQYF
TRBV23-1	16	few	TRBJ2-7	TRBD2	TGCGCCAGCAGTCAATCGGCGGGGGGTAACACCTACGAGCAGTACTTC	CASSQSAGGNTYEQYF
TRBV5-4	16	-	TRBJ2-4	TRBD1	TGTGCCAGCAGCTCCCGGACAGGGGGCCCCAAAAACATTCAGTACTTC	CASSSRTGGPKNIQYF
TRBV6-5	12	-	TRBJ2-1	-	TGTGCCAGCAGAACTCCGAACAATGAGCAGTTCTTC	CASRTPNNEQFF
TRBV7-7	11	-	TRBJ2-3	-	TGTGCCAGCAGCCCACGGGGGGCCCAGTATTTT	CASSPRGAQYF